The T cell receptor beta chain under discussion was sequenced for a study of shared clonotypes between healthy human individuals. Overall study context: The study drew on two women and a few men aged 18 to 49 as donors.

Study-wide points: A generally larger estimated richness was seen in naive subsets than in memory subsets. It was anticipated that sequencing depth would influence how many clonotypes donors shared.

Germline CDR1 MDHEN, CDR2 SYDVKM. The germline V and J ends were trimmed by 3 bases and 4 bases, with 15 bases remaining between them. The CDR3 loop spans 15 amino acids. Comment on this clone: Its matching antigen is unknown.

Data came from immunoSEQ multiplex PCR; TCRdb stores just in-frame clones and leaves some out. Among 600,000 to 750,000 clones, 72% were seen once, and the ten largest hold less than 2%. The chain combines TRBV28 with TRBJ1-2, with D possibly matching TRBD1 (5 bases). This receptor was obtained from a woman in her thirties in good health. The material sequenced was memory CD4+ T cells sorted from blood. Documented subset: CD45RA-negative fraction. Here the CDR3 reads CASSFFKGLGYGYTF. The CDR3 DNA sequence: TGTGCCAGCAGTTTCTTCAAGGGGCTGGGCTATGGCTACACCTTC.